Listed here is a single TCR beta chain. Its specificity is unknown. These data originate in a study of identical twins. General study points: Twin pairs' shared out-of-frame alpha sequences were enriched in low generation probability. Less excess twin sharing appeared in beta out-of-frame sequences.

TCRdb itself ran the 5' RACE reads through MiXCR, one entry per CDR3 protein. Found here are some 300,000 distinct CDR3 sequences, roughly an eighth of them singletons; the top ten hold around 6.9%. Only healthy Caucasians were included as donors. The same sample was also used in a study of yellow fever vaccine responses in identical twins.

This TCR was sampled from a young woman in good health. Sequencing was carried out using CD8+ T cells sorted from blood.

The CDR3 protein is CASSTQGEAYEQYF. CDR3 bases: TGTGCCAGCAGCACCCAGGGGGAGGCCTACGAGCAGTACTTC. V gene TRBV7-9 combines with J gene TRBJ2-7, with D perhaps TRBD1 (7 bases). Germline V gene sequence: CDR1 SEHNR, CDR2 FQNEAQ (reference sequence). V dropped 5 bases and J dropped 2 bases, with 13 bases sitting between them. This CDR3 is 14 amino acids long.